This T cell receptor beta chain was sequenced in a study of PD-1 blockade in classical Hodgkin lymphoma. Study-wide points: Newly diagnosed patients had baseline TCR diversity that was reportedly lower than that of healthy donors.

Exposure to brentuximab vedotin varied, and each patient had relapsed following autologous stem cell transplantation. TCRdb keeps only in-frame clones here, not all; method: immunoSEQ multiplex PCR. Counted here are more than 25,000 clones, around 70% occurring once; the ten biggest clones make up less than 4%. This clone is medium-sized within its sample. The target antigen is unknown. Trimming shortened V by 3 bases and J by 4 bases, and 10 bases separated the two germline ends. Germline V gene sequence: CDR1 MDHEN, CDR2 SYDVKM. The length of the CDR3 is 13 residues. The receptor comes from a human donor with classical Hodgkin lymphoma. V and J are TRBV28 and TRBJ2-7; D remains unclear. This sample comprised peripheral blood mononuclear cells (PBMCs), obtained before the second cycle of nivolumab. As DNA, the CDR3 is TGTGCCAGCAGTTTTGAATACAGTTACGAGCAGTACTTC. It translates to CASSFEYSYEQYF.